The rows below give T cell receptor beta chains drawn from one sample of a study of T-cell reconstitution after alpha-beta-depleted transplantation in children. TCRdb redid the calling of the PCR reads with MiXCR, one entry per CDR3 protein. The table includes about 980,000 distinct CDR3 sequences, around 30% detected once. Sequenced here: PBMCs, mostly from graft donor cells, sampled 360 days after TCRalphabeta/CD19-depleted stem cell transplant. These receptor sequences come from a boy under three years old who had a stem cell transplant for SCID, so the T cells may come from the graft donor. CDR3s include the opening cysteine and the closing phenylalanine or tryptophan. The D gene is left open where the match is weak.

CDR3 | D | J | V
CASRPSRAGLTDEQFF | NA | TRBJ2-1 | TRBV6-2/TRBV6-3
CASSQYGYTEAFF | NA | TRBJ1-1 | TRBV11-3
CAIRTQGSYEQYF | NA | TRBJ2-7 | TRBV10-3
CASSTPGQSRIQYF | TRBD1 | TRBJ2-4 | TRBV4-1
CASAPPYGPNYGYTF | NA | TRBJ1-2 | TRBV9
CATSRDAGGSLFYEQYF | TRBD2 | TRBJ2-7 | TRBV15
CATSDLVGKNTGELFF | NA | TRBJ2-2 | TRBV24-1
CASSSLHRGTEAFF | NA | TRBJ1-1 | TRBV5-1
CASSSSRASSGANVLTF | NA | TRBJ2-6 | TRBV19
CSARDRIATSSSYEQYF | NA | TRBJ2-7 | TRBV20-1
CAWRTGARDTQYF | NA | TRBJ2-3 | TRBV30
CAISSTQSTGELFF | NA | TRBJ2-2 | TRBV10-3
CASSRSGLMADTQYF | NA | TRBJ2-3 | TRBV4-3
CASSFRGPVNEQFF | NA | TRBJ2-1 | TRBV27
CASSQSGPRSYENTGELFF | NA | TRBJ2-2 | TRBV4-2
CSAGGDFSTGELFF | TRBD2 | TRBJ2-2 | TRBV20-1
CASSFGGSRQETQYF | NA | TRBJ2-5 | TRBV12-3/TRBV12-4
CASSLAQTYEQYF | NA | TRBJ2-7 | TRBV7-2
CASSPRDRALNQPQHF | TRBD1 | TRBJ1-5 | TRBV12-3/TRBV12-4
CASSPRRLIRPYEQYF | NA | TRBJ2-7 | TRBV21-1
CAISESVGLLSYNEQFF | NA | TRBJ2-1 | TRBV10-3
CASSLYRKPYEQYF | NA | TRBJ2-7 | TRBV28
CSAGSSGVTGTGELFF | TRBD2 | TRBJ2-2 | TRBV20-1
CASSYTQEVFF | NA | TRBJ1-1 | TRBV6-6
CASSLDGRLYEQYF | NA | TRBJ2-7 | TRBV5-5
CASLRGTEAFF | NA | TRBJ1-1 | TRBV19
CASSFNLIRPIPETQYF | NA | TRBJ2-5 | TRBV12-3/TRBV12-4
CASSFGTSGVYEQYF | TRBD2 | TRBJ2-7 | TRBV5-1
CASSQQTGSYEQYF | NA | TRBJ2-7 | TRBV4-3
CASSLRVGDQPQHF | NA | TRBJ1-5 | TRBV6-4
CASSSTPRQRNMNTEAFF | NA | TRBJ1-1 | TRBV5-1
CASSFRRGPSNEQFF | NA | TRBJ2-1 | TRBV12-3/TRBV12-4
CSARDSGQYINYGYTF | TRBD1 | TRBJ1-2 | TRBV20-1
CASSPLRQGADSPLHF | TRBD1 | TRBJ1-6 | TRBV18
CASSQDAFRFEASYNEQFF | NA | TRBJ2-1 | TRBV4-2
CASSSLTSGTDTQYF | TRBD2 | TRBJ2-3 | TRBV5-8
CASSLGRDFTDTQYF | NA | TRBJ2-3 | TRBV5-1
CASSYGPPNTGELFF | NA | TRBJ2-2 | TRBV6-2/TRBV6-3
CASSGPGGPFPNTDTQYF | NA | TRBJ2-3 | TRBV5-6
CASSPERVEAFF | NA | TRBJ1-1 | TRBV12-3/TRBV12-4
CSAGASNNSPLHF | NA | TRBJ1-6 | TRBV20-1
CASSVIGQGRETQYF | TRBD1 | TRBJ2-5 | TRBV6-1
CASRTGLQPQHF | NA | TRBJ1-5 | TRBV28
CASSIDRELTGELFF | TRBD1 | TRBJ2-2 | TRBV6-1
CASSLRPSFGSEWINYGYTF | NA | TRBJ1-2 | TRBV13
CAIQGDQTQYF | NA | TRBJ2-5 | TRBV7-9
CSHTRGLNTEAFF | NA | TRBJ1-1 | TRBV20-1
CASSGPGSSFDSPLHF | NA | TRBJ1-6 | TRBV12-3/TRBV12-4
CASSLDGVGGDTQYF | NA | TRBJ2-3 | TRBV12-3/TRBV12-4